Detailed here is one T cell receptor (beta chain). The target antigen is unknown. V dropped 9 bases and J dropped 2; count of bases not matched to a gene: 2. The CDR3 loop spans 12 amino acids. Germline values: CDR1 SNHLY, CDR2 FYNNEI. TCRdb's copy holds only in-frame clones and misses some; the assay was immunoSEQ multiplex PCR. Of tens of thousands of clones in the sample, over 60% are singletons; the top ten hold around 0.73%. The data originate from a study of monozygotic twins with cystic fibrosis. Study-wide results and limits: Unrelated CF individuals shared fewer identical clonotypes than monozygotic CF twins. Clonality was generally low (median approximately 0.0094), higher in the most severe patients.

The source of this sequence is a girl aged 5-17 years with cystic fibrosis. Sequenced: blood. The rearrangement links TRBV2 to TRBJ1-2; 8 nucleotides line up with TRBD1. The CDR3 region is CASSGGNYGYTF. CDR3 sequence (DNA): TGTGCCAGTTCAGGGGGCAACTATGGCTACACCTTC.